A selection of T cell receptor beta chains follows, all from one sample in a study of T cell responses to AZD1222 COVID-19 vaccine. Profiling relied on immunoSEQ multiplex PCR, and the TCRdb table lists in-frame clones only, not all of them. Of about 110,000 clones in the sample, more than 75% were seen once. The sample in question was peripheral blood, obtained on day 0 of AZD1222 vaccination. These receptors were collected from an adult in good health. The CDR3 runs from the conserved cysteine through the conserved F or W. The D gene is left open where the match is weak.

v_gene: TRBV2
j_gene: TRBJ1-2
len: 13
d_gene: NA
CDR3aa: CASSEASRYGYTF

v_gene: TRBV24-1
j_gene: TRBJ2-2
len: 17
d_gene: NA
CDR3aa: CATSDYVRGKNTGELFF

v_gene: TRBV4-1
j_gene: TRBJ1-1
len: 18
d_gene: NA
CDR3aa: CASSSGPPYHLYNTEAFF

v_gene: TRBV18
j_gene: TRBJ1-1
len: 14
d_gene: TRBD1
CDR3aa: CASSPRTGLTEAFF

v_gene: TRBV15
j_gene: TRBJ2-7
len: 14
d_gene: NA
CDR3aa: CATRQIPNSYEQYF

v_gene: TRBV23-1
j_gene: TRBJ1-6
len: 14
d_gene: TRBD1
CDR3aa: CARPCWRGHSPLHF

v_gene: TRBV18
j_gene: TRBJ1-1
len: 13
d_gene: NA
CDR3aa: CASSRSRDTEAFF

v_gene: TRBV5-1
j_gene: TRBJ2-2
len: 16
d_gene: TRBD2
CDR3aa: CASSLASGGAGGELFF

v_gene: TRBV4-3
j_gene: TRBJ1-2
len: 13
d_gene: NA
CDR3aa: CASSQAGSGGYTF

v_gene: TRBV7-9
j_gene: TRBJ1-2
len: 14
d_gene: NA
CDR3aa: CASRPPAGHAKDTF

v_gene: TRBV11-3
j_gene: TRBJ2-3
len: 13
d_gene: NA
CDR3aa: CASSFMYTDTQYF

v_gene: TRBV12-3/TRBV12-4
j_gene: TRBJ2-3
len: 13
d_gene: NA
CDR3aa: CASSLYDTDTQYF

v_gene: TRBV7-9
j_gene: TRBJ1-5
len: 16
d_gene: TRBD1
CDR3aa: CASSLMEDRGNQPQHF

v_gene: TRBV6-4
j_gene: TRBJ2-6
len: 18
d_gene: NA
CDR3aa: CASSDSTLQGSGANVLTF

v_gene: TRBV6-6
j_gene: TRBJ2-2
len: 13
d_gene: NA
CDR3aa: CALRTANTGELFF